This TCR beta chain originates from a study of lymphopenia after photon versus proton radiotherapy (dated by TCRdb to the late 2010s). About the investigation overall: The immunological effects of photon versus proton radiation therapy were compared in patients with gastrointestinal tumors who developed high-grade lymphopenia. The cohort comprised 20 patients with gastrointestinal tumors who received either photon or proton therapy and then developed lymphopenia. The study aimed to characterize how the two radiation modalities differ in their impact on the immune system. The paper's findings and limits, for the study overall: During treatment, patients who received proton therapy stayed relatively stable, whereas patients who received photon therapy lost naive T cells and TCR diversity and gained effector/memory populations. After the lymphocyte count nadir, oligoclonal expansion, especially of CD8+ Temra cells, was observed in photon-treated repertoires, and the drop in diversity was driven by this expansion. The survival association was assessed only in patients who died, and better survival with proton therapy was presented by the authors as a possibility rather than a demonstrated result. Across the cohort, an inverse correlation was found between a larger post-nadir drop in TCR diversity and overall survival time among patients who died.

Comments on this clone: Its antigen remains undetermined. Qualities for individual bases were not recorded, and no much larger clone is one base off.

Sequences MNHEY (CDR1) and SVGAGI (CDR2) are obtained from the germline V gene. V trim: 2 bases; J trim: 1 base; unmatched bases: 1. The CDR3 has 15 amino acids, counting the end cysteine and phenylalanine. Of all the DNA, just the CDR3 is kept, 45 bases in frame from base 1. Receptor libraries were prepared by the immunoSEQ multiplex PCR assay. T cell repertoires were profiled with deep sequencing of rearranged TCR beta loci together with multiparametric flow cytometry. As stored in TCRdb, this immuneACCESS dataset retains in-frame rearrangements with V and J assigned. A fraction of the clones does not appear; measured against another copy, unresolved V genes explain less than half of the discrepancy, and the remainder lacks a known reason. The sample records about 5,000 clones, approximately 90% of which are singletons. The ten top clones hold roughly 17% of the sample.

The chain is encoded by TRBV6-5 joined to TRBJ1-5; 8 nucleotides in the junction match TRBD1. The TCR sequence derives from a man aged 25 to 45 with gastric cancer. This sample comprised peripheral blood, obtained from a patient treated with photon-based radiotherapy. The CDR3 region has the sequence CASSYRQGSNQPQHF. The sequence in DNA is TGTGCCAGCAGTTACAGACAGGGGAGCAATCAGCCCCAGCATTTT.